The 4 T cell receptor beta chains in this list originate from one sample, sequenced in a study of T cell responses to AZD1222 COVID-19 vaccine. The repertoire was sequenced with immunoSEQ multiplex PCR; TCRdb's copy has only in-frame clones and lacks some. The sample carries around 50,000 clones, around 89% recorded once. Sequenced material: peripheral blood, taken 28 days after the second AZD1222 dose. These receptor sequences come from an adult who received the AZD1222 COVID-19 vaccine.

The CDR3, as DNA: TGTGCCAGCAGCGGTACTAGCGGGAGGTCCTACGAGCAGTACTTC. Amino acid sequence: CASSGTSGRSYEQYF. J is TRBJ2-7 and V is TRBV7-2; TRBD2 matches at 12 bases. CDR1 and CDR2 from the germline V gene are SGHTA and FQGNSA. The CDR3 runs 15 residues. V was pared by 5 bases and J by 1 base, with 3 bases of the junction left unmatched.

As DNA, the CDR3 is TGCGCCAGCAGTGGGCAGAGACAGGGGGCACAGCCCCAGCATTTT. Translated: CASSGQRQGAQPQHF. The chain links TRBV10-2 to TRBJ1-5, with 10 bases that match TRBD1. The CDR3 has 15 amino acids. The germline gives CDR1 WSHSY, CDR2 SAAADI. Unmatched junction bases numbered 7, after V lost 4 bases and J lost 7 bases.

This clone was counted once. J is TRBJ1-3 and V is TRBV2; tentatively, D is TRBD1 (6 bases). Germline assignment: CDR1 SNHLY and CDR2 FYNNEI. V dropped 4 bases and J dropped 7 bases, with 29 bases sitting between them. The CDR3 runs to 19 residues. The CDR3 spells CASSGAYFAQGKRSNTIYF. CDR3 nucleotide sequence: TGTGCCAGCAGTGGTGCGTACTTCGCACAGGGAAAAAGGTCGAACACCATATATTTT.

The rearrangement joins TRBV3-1 (or the pseudogene TRBV3-2) to TRBJ2-7; D not resolved. The germline V and J ends were trimmed by 0 bases and 4 bases, with 4 bases remaining between them. Germline assignment: CDR1 LGHDT and CDR2 YNNKEL (reference sequence). The CDR3 length is 12 residues. Here the CDR3 DNA reads TGTGCCAGCAGCCAAGAACGTTACGAGCAGTACTTC. Residues: CASSQERYEQYF.